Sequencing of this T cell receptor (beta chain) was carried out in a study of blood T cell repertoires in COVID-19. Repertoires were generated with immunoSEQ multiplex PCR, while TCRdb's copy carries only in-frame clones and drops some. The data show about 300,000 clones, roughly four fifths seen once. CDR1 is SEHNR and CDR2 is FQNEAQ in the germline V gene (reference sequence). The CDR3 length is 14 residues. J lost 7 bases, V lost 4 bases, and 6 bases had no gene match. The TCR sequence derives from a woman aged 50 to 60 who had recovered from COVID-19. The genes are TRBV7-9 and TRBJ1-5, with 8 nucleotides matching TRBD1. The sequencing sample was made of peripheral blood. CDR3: CASSSQGAGQPQHF. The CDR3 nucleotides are TGTGCCAGCAGCTCTCAGGGGGCCGGGCAGCCCCAGCATTTT.